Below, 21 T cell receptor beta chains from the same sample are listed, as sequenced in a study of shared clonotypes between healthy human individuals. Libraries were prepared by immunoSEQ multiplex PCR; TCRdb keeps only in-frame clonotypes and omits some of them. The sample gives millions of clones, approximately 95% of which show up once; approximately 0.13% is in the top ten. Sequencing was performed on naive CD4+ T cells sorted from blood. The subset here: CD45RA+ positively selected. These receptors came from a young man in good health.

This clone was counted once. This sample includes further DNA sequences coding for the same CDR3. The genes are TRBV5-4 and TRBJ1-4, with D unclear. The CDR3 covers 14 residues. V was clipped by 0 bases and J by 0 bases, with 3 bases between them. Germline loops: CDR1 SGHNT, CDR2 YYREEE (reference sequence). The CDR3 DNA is TGTGCCAGCAGCTTGGGCGCAACTAATGAAAAACTGTTTTTT. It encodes CASSLGATNEKLFF.

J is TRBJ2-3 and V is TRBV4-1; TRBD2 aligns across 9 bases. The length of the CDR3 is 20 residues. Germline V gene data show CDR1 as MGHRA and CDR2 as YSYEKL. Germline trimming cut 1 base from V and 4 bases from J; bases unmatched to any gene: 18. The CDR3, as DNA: TGCGCCAGCAGCCAAGTCGAACCCCAGCGGGAGGATATCTACTCAGATACGCAGTATTTT. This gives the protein CASSQVEPQREDIYSDTQYF.

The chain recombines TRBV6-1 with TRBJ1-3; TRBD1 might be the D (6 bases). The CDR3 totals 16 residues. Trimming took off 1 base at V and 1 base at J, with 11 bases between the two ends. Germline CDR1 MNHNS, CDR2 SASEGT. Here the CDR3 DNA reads TGTGCCAGCAGTGAAGTGCGGGGGGCGTCTGGAAACACCATATATTTT. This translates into CASSEVRGASGNTIYF.

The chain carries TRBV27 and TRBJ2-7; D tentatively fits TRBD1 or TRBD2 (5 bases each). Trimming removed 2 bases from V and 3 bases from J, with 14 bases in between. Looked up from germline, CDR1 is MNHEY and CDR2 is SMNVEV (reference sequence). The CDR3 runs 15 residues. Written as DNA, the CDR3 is TGTGCCAGCAGTTTAAAGTGGGGGACCCACTACGAGCAGTACTTC. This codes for CASSLKWGTHYEQYF.

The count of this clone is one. The CDR3 loop is CASSEMSLGGYGYTF. The DNA for the CDR3 is TGTGCCAGCAGTGAAATGAGTTTAGGGGGCTATGGCTACACCTTC. V and J are TRBV6-1 and TRBJ1-2; D might be TRBD1 (6 bases). The germline gives CDR1 MNHNS, CDR2 SASEGT. This CDR3 is built from 15 residues. V lost 2 bases and J lost 4, with 14 bases in between.

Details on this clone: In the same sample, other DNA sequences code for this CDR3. The CDR3 nucleotides are TGCGCCAGCAGCTTGGGGACTGTTGAGGGTCAGCCCCAGCATTTT. It translates to CASSLGTVEGQPQHF. The chain couples TRBV5-1 to TRBJ1-5; D is unresolved. With 0 bases removed from V and 6 bases from J, the gap between germline ends came to 13 bases. CDR3 length equals 15 residues. Per the germline V gene, CDR1 is SGHRS and CDR2 is YFSETQ. Complete variable domain (other parts from reference TRBV5-1 and TRBJ1-5): KAGVTQTPRYLIKTRGQQVTLSCSPISGHRSVSWYQQTPGQGLQFLFEYFSETQRNKGNFPGRFSGRQFSNSRSEMNVSTLELGDSALYLCASSLGTVEGQPQHFGDGTRLSIL.

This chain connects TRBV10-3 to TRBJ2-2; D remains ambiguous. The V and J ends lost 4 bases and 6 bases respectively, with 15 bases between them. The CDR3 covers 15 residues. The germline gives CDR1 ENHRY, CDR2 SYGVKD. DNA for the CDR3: TGTGCCATCAGTGGACTTAGCATAGGGTCCGGGGAGCTGTTTTTT. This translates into CAISGLSIGSGELFF.

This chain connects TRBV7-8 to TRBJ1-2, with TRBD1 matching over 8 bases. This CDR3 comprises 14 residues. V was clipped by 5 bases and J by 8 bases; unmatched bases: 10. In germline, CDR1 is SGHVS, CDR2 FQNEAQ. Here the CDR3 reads CASSARGTGGGYTF. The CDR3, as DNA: TGTGCCAGCAGCGCCAGGGGGACAGGAGGCGGCTACACCTTC.

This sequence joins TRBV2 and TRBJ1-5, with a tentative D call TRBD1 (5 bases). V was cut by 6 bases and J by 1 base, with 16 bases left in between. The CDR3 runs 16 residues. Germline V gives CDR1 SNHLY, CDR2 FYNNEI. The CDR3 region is CASSAQGLMSNQPQHF. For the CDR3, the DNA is TGTGCCAGCAGCGCCCAGGGTTTAATGAGCAATCAGCCCCAGCATTTT.

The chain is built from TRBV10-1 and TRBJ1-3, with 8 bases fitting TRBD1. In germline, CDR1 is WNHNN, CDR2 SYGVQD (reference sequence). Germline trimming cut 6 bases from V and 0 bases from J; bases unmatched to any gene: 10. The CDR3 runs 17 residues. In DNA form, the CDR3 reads TGCGCCAGCAGAACACCGGGACAGGCGGTCTCTGGAAACACCATATATTTT. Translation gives CASRTPGQAVSGNTIYF.

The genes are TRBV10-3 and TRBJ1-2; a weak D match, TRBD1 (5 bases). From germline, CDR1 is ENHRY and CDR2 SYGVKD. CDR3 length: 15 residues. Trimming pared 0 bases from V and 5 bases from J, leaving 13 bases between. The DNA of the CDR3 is TGTGCCATCAGTGAGTCGCCGGGGGTAAGATATGGCTACACCTTC. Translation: CAISESPGVRYGYTF.

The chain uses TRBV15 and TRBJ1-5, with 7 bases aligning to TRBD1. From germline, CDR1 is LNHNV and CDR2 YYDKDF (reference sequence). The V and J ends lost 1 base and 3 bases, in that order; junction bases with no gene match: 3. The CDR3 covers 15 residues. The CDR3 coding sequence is TGTGCCACCAGCAGAGCGGGACAGCTCAATCAGCCCCAGCATTTT. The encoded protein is CATSRAGQLNQPQHF.

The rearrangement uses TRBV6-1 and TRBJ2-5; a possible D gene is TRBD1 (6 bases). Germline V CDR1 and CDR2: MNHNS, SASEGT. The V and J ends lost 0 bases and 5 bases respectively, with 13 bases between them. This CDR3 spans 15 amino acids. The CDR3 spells CASSEASVQGETQYF. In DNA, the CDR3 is TGTGCCAGCAGTGAAGCGTCTGTACAGGGCGAGACCCAGTACTTC.

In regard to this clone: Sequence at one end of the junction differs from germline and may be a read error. DNA for the CDR3: TGTGCCGGCAGCGCTTTCAAGACAGGGACTTTTACAACTAATGAAAAACTGTTTTTT. This gives the protein CAGSAFKTGTFTTNEKLFF. The chain combines TRBV14 with TRBJ1-4; 7 bases line up with TRBD1. The CDR3 contains 19 residues. Germline assignment: CDR1 SGHDN and CDR2 FVKESK.

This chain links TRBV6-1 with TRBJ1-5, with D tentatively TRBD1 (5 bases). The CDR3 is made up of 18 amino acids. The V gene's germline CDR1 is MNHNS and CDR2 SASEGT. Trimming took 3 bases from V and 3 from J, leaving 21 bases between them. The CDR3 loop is CASSDGSGRQRDNQPQHF. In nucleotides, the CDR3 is TGTGCCAGCAGTGATGGTTCTGGTAGACAGCGAGACAATCAGCCCCAGCATTTT.

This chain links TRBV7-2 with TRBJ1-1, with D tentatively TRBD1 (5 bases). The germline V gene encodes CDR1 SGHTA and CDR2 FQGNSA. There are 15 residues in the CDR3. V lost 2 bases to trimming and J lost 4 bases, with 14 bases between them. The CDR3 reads CASSLFQGLGTEAFF. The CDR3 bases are TGTGCCAGCAGCTTATTCCAGGGTTTGGGCACTGAAGCTTTCTTT.

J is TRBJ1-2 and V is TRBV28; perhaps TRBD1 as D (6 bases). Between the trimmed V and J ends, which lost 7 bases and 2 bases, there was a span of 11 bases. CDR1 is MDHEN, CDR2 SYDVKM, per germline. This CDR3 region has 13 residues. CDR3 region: CASIDRTNYGYTF. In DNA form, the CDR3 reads TGTGCCAGCATAGACAGGACCAACTATGGCTACACCTTC.

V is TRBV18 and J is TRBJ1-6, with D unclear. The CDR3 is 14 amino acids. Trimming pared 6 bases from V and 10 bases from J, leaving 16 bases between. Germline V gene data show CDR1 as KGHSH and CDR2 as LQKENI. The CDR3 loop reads CASSGFGYISPLHF. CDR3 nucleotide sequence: TGTGCCAGCTCCGGATTTGGGTATATCTCACCCCTCCACTTT.

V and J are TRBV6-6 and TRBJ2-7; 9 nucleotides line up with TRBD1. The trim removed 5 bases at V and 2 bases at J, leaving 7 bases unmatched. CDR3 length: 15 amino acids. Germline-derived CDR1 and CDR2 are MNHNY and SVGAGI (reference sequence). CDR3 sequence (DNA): TGTGCCAGCAGTCGTAACAGGGGGCCCACCTACGAGCAGTACTTC. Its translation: CASSRNRGPTYEQYF.

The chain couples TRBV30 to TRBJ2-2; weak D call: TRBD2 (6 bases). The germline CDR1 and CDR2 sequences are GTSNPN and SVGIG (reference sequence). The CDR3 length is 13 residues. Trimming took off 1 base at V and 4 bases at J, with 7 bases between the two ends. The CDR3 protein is CAWSASATGELFF. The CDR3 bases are TGTGCCTGGAGTGCTAGCGCCACCGGGGAGCTGTTTTTT.

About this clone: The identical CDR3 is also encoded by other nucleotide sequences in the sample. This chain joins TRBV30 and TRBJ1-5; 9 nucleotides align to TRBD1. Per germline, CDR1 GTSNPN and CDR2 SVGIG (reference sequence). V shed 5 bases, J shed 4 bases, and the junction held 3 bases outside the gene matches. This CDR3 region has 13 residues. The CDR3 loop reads CAWAGQGNQPQHF. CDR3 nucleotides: TGTGCCTGGGCGGGACAGGGTAATCAGCCCCAGCATTTT.